Shown below are 3 T cell receptor beta chains from a single sample sequenced in a study of identical twins. TCRdb recomputed calls from the 5' RACE reads with MiXCR, one row per CDR3 protein. The sample carries under 500,000 distinct CDR3 sequences, over 11% recorded once. The sample also formed part of further work on yellow fever vaccine responses in identical twins.

The sequencing input was CD4+ T cells sorted from blood. These receptors came from a woman between 18 and 29 years old in good health.

This chain's CDR3 is CASSHLGDEQYF. The CDR3 DNA follows: TGTGCCAGCAGCCATTTGGGCGACGAGCAGTACTTC. This chain connects TRBV3-1 to TRBJ2-7; no clear D gene. The CDR3 sequence is 12 residues long. From germline, CDR1 is LGHDT and CDR2 YNNKEL (reference sequence). Trimming left V 3 bases short and J 5 bases short, with 8 bases between.

This clonotype has just a few counts. The chain combines TRBV7-9 with TRBJ2-7; 12 bases map to TRBD1. Germline V gives CDR1 SEHNR, CDR2 FQNEAQ (reference sequence). The CDR3 has 15 residues. V dropped 7 bases and J dropped 3; count of bases not matched to a gene: 7. CDR3 DNA: TGTGCCAGCACCTACGGGACAGGGGGCTACTACGAGCAGTACTTC. Translation: CASTYGTGGYYEQYF. Complete variable domain (other parts from reference TRBV7-9 and TRBJ2-7): DTGVSQNPRHKITKRGQNVTFRCDPISEHNRLYWYRQTLGQGPEFLTYFQNEAQLEKSRLLSDRFSAERPKGSFSTLEIQRTEQGDSAMYLCASTYGTGGYYEQYFGPGTRLTVT.

The chain has TRBV3-1 and TRBJ1-5; D is ambiguous. This CDR3 is built from 14 residues. Germline CDR1 reads LGHDT; CDR2 reads YNNKEL (reference sequence). The V and J ends lost 1 base and 7 bases respectively, with 11 bases between them. As DNA, the CDR3 is TGTGCCAGCAGCCAAGGTCAAGGAGGACAGCCCCAGCATTTT. This encodes CASSQGQGGQPQHF.